Given below is one T cell receptor beta chain in context. This record belongs to a study of blood T cell repertoires in COVID-19. Only in-frame clones appear in the TCRdb table, and some are missing; sequencing was by immunoSEQ multiplex PCR. In the table there are 200,000 to 250,000 clones, 70% to 90% of which are singletons. The origin of this receptor is a woman between 45 and 60 years old with COVID-19, enrolled during active disease. Sequenced sample: peripheral blood.

The CDR3 DNA follows: TGTGCCACCAGCGTAAAACAGGGGCAGGATGGAAACACCATATATTTT. Encoded protein: CATSVKQGQDGNTIYF. The V call is TRBV15, the J call TRBJ1-3; 7 bases agree with TRBD1. The V gene's germline CDR1 is LNHNV and CDR2 YYDKDF (reference sequence). The J segment lost 3 bases and the V segment lost 5 bases, leaving 10 bases of the junction unmatched. The CDR3 covers 16 residues.